Described below is a single TCR beta chain sequence and its context. The sample is drawn from a study of OX40 agonist ivuxolimab in advanced cancers. Study as a whole: The eligibility criteria allowed prior anti-PD-1, anti-PD-L1 or anti-CTLA-4 therapy, and approximately 38% had some.

The study sampled blood at baseline, cycle 4 day 1, and cycle 7 day 1. CDR1 is GTSNPN and CDR2 is SVGIG in the germline V gene (reference sequence). After removal of 4 bases from V and 5 bases from J, the junction contained 6 bases not matched to a gene. The CDR3 extends over 13 amino acids. Sequenced by immunoSEQ multiplex PCR; TCRdb stores in-frame clones only, minus some. The table includes tens of thousands of clones, about four fifths detected once. This TCR came from an adult with an advanced solid tumor such as melanoma, head and neck, liver or kidney cancer. The sequences come from CD4+ or CD8+ T cells sorted from blood, collected in a trial of the OX40 agonist ivuxolimab. This chain links TRBV30 with TRBJ2-7, with 9 bases lining up with TRBD1. The CDR3: CAWTTGGSHEQYF. In DNA, the CDR3 is TGTGCCTGGACGACAGGGGGTTCCCACGAGCAGTACTTC.